The 5 T cell receptor beta chains listed next were all sequenced from one sample in a study of blood T cells in healthy people across ages. PCR was performed a second time for about 7 to 11 cycles using a sample-barcoded 5' primer and a J-beta primer mix. A single record per CDR3 protein comes from TCRdb applying MiXCR to the 5' RACE reads. The table includes some 560,000 distinct CDR3 sequences, about 28% detected once. These same records also appear under a second study, on T cells of mothers and their children.

Specimen: blood. The receptors derive from a boy aged 2 to 9 in good health.

The CDR3, as DNA: TGCAGTGCCCCCAGGGCCTCCGGGGGTTACAATGAGCAGTTCTTC. The encoded protein is CSAPRASGGYNEQFF. The rearrangement joins TRBV20-1 to TRBJ2-1, with a tentative D call TRBD2 (6 bases). V was clipped by 6 bases and J by 4 bases, with 19 bases between them. CDR3 length equals 15 residues. The germline CDR1 and CDR2 sequences are DFQATT and SNEGSKA (reference sequence).

This clonotype has at least ten counts. The chain employs TRBV3-1 and TRBJ2-5; 10 nucleotides agree with TRBD2. Trimming removed 3 bases from V and 2 bases from J; junction bases left unmatched: 6. The CDR3 contains 16 residues. Germline-derived CDR1 and CDR2 are LGHDT and YNNKEL (reference sequence). CDR3 DNA sequence: TGTGCCAGCAGCCAGGCCGGACTAGCGGTACAAGAGACCCAGTACTTC. It translates to CASSQAGLAVQETQYF.

V gene TRBV7-9 combines with J gene TRBJ2-1, with 9 bases lining up with TRBD2. Germline-derived CDR1 and CDR2 are SEHNR and FQNEAQ (reference sequence). The CDR3 totals 14 residues. With V trimmed by 4 bases and J by 8 bases, 6 bases remained unmatched. The CDR3 DNA sequence: TGTGCCAGCAGCTCCACTAGCGGGTACCATGAGCAGTTCTTC. Its protein is CASSSTSGYHEQFF.

This clonotype has more than one count but fewer than ten. The limits of the CDR3 on the DNA are not certain, so only TCRdb's listed CDR3 is given. The chain uses TRBV25-1 and TRBJ2-2. Germline CDR1 is MGHDK and CDR2 is SYGVNS. The CDR3 extends over 11 residues, inclusive of both ends. CDR3 region: CASWGGGSCFF.

The chain employs TRBV3-1 and TRBJ2-7; TRBD2 agrees at 9 bases. With V trimmed by 6 bases and J by 0 bases, 9 bases remained unmatched. This CDR3 has 16 residues. The germline gives CDR1 LGHDT, CDR2 YNNKEL (reference sequence). Here the CDR3 reads CASSPGPSGNSYEQYF. For the CDR3, the DNA is TGTGCCAGCAGTCCCGGTCCTAGCGGGAACTCCTACGAGCAGTACTTC.